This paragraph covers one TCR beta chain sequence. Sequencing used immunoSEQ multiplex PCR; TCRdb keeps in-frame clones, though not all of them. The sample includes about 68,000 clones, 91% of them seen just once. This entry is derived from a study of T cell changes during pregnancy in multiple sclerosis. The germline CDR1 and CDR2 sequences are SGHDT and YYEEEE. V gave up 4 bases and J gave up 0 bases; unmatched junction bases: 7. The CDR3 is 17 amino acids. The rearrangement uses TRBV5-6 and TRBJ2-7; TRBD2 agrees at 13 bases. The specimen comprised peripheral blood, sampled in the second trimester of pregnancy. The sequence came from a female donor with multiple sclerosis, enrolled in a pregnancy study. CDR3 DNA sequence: TGTGCCAGCAGCGTCCGGACTAGCGGGGGCCTCTCCTACGAGCAGTACTTC. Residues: CASSVRTSGGLSYEQYF.